Listed below are T cell receptor beta chains from one sample, sequenced in a study of graft-versus-host responses after intestinal transplantation. Sequencing was performed with immunoSEQ multiplex PCR; in TCRdb, only in-frame clones are kept and a portion is missing. Among around 88,000 clones listed, under 85% were seen once. No antigen has been assigned to these receptors. The sequencing used unstimulated CD8+ T cells sorted from spleen or lymph node cells, collected before intestinal transplant. The receptors originated from a human donor who received an intestinal transplant. Both conserved end residues are part of each CDR3. D genes are given only for firm matches. The size field is filled for only some rows; it gives once, few, many or a size class.

DNA: TGTGCCAGCAGCGTAGGCGTCGGCAGGAGTAACTATGGCTACACCTTC; CDR3: CASSVGVGRSNYGYTF; size: -; J: TRBJ1-2; D: -; V: TRBV9
DNA: TGTGCCAGCAGCCCGAGGGACTTCTACGAGCAGTACTTC; CDR3: CASSPRDFYEQYF; size: -; J: TRBJ2-7; D: -; V: TRBV5-8
DNA: TGTGCCAGCAGCTTTACAGGGGGGAACACTGAAGCTTTCTTT; CDR3: CASSFTGGNTEAFF; size: -; J: TRBJ1-1; D: TRBD1; V: TRBV5-4
DNA: TGTGCCAGCAGTTGGGGCCAGAACTATGGCTACACCTTC; CDR3: CASSWGQNYGYTF; size: -; J: TRBJ1-2; D: -; V: TRBV27
DNA: TGTGCCAGCAGTTTTAGCCTAGTAGCGGGAACCTACGAGCAGTACTTC; CDR3: CASSFSLVAGTYEQYF; size: -; J: TRBJ2-7; D: TRBD2; V: TRBV28
DNA: TGTGCCAGCTCACCAGGACCCCCAGGCACAGATACGCAGTATTTT; CDR3: CASSPGPPGTDTQYF; size: -; J: TRBJ2-3; D: -; V: TRBV18
DNA: TGTGCCACCAGCAGAGATTTCGGGCTAGCAGACTACGAGCAGTACTTC; CDR3: CATSRDFGLADYEQYF; size: once; J: TRBJ2-7; D: -; V: TRBV15
DNA: TGTGCCTGGAGTGCCTACAGGGAGTTCAGTTACGAGCAGTACTTC; CDR3: CAWSAYREFSYEQYF; size: -; J: TRBJ2-7; D: -; V: TRBV30
DNA: TGTGCCAGCTCACCACCCGAAGAACAGCTCCTACAGGCCAAAAACATTCAGTACTTC; CDR3: CASSPPEEQLLQAKNIQYF; size: -; J: TRBJ2-4; D: -; V: TRBV18
DNA: TGTGCCAGCAGGACTTCAGGTGGGAACTATGGCTACACCTTC; CDR3: CASRTSGGNYGYTF; size: -; J: TRBJ1-2; D: -; V: TRBV13
DNA: TGCGCCAGCAGACCGGACGGAGCATCTGGAAACACCATATATTTT; CDR3: CASRPDGASGNTIYF; size: -; J: TRBJ1-3; D: -; V: TRBV5-1
DNA: TGTGCCAGCAGCTTGGAGTCCCCGAACACTGAAGCTTTCTTT; CDR3: CASSLESPNTEAFF; size: -; J: TRBJ1-1; D: -; V: TRBV5-4
DNA: TGTGCCAGCAGTTACTCCCTGACACCCCAAGAGACCCAGTACTTC; CDR3: CASSYSLTPQETQYF; size: -; J: TRBJ2-5; D: -; V: TRBV6-5
DNA: TGTGCCAGCAGCCACGACCGCTACGAGCAGTACTTC; CDR3: CASSHDRYEQYF; size: once; J: TRBJ2-7; D: -; V: TRBV5-6
DNA: TGTGCCAGCAGTTACCTACTAGCGGCTAGCACAGATACGCAGTATTTT; CDR3: CASSYLLAASTDTQYF; size: -; J: TRBJ2-3; D: TRBD2; V: TRBV6-5
DNA: TGTGCCAGCAGTGAATTCCACGGGACTAGCAGGAGAGATACGCAGTATTTT; CDR3: CASSEFHGTSRRDTQYF; size: -; J: TRBJ2-3; D: TRBD2; V: TRBV2
DNA: TGCGCCAGCAGCCAAGACCAGCGGGGGGATGTAGAGACCCAGTACTTC; CDR3: CASSQDQRGDVETQYF; size: few; J: TRBJ2-5; D: TRBD2; V: TRBV4-1
DNA: TGTGCCAGCAGCTTAGATCCAGCCGGGACTAGCGGGAGGGCAGGAGAGACCCAGTACTTC; CDR3: CASSLDPAGTSGRAGETQYF; size: -; J: TRBJ2-5; D: TRBD2; V: TRBV11-2
DNA: TGTGCCAGCAGCTTAGGAACCCTCTCTGGGGCCAACGTCCTGACTTTC; CDR3: CASSLGTLSGANVLTF; size: -; J: TRBJ2-6; D: -; V: TRBV7-9
DNA: TGTGCCAGCAGCTCCGGGACAGGACGTCAGCCCCAGCATTTT; CDR3: CASSSGTGRQPQHF; size: -; J: TRBJ1-5; D: TRBD1; V: TRBV6-5
DNA: TGTGCCAGCAGCTTAGGGGGACCGGGGGGAGAGACCCAGTACTTC; CDR3: CASSLGGPGGETQYF; size: -; J: TRBJ2-5; D: TRBD2; V: TRBV7-6
DNA: TGCGCCAGCAGTGAGTCCTACGAGCAGTACTTC; CDR3: CASSESYEQYF; size: few; J: TRBJ2-7; D: -; V: TRBV10-2
DNA: TGTGCCAGCAGCCTAGCAGATACGCAGTATTTT; CDR3: CASSLADTQYF; size: -; J: TRBJ2-3; D: -; V: TRBV7-2
DNA: TGCGCCAGCAGCTTTCAGGGGACCGGGGAGCTGTTTTTT; CDR3: CASSFQGTGELFF; size: -; J: TRBJ2-2; D: -; V: TRBV5-1
DNA: TGTGCCAGCAGCTTCGGGGGCGACTACGAGCAGTACTTC; CDR3: CASSFGGDYEQYF; size: -; J: TRBJ2-7; D: -; V: TRBV7-9
DNA: TGTGCCAGCAGCTTGGCACAGGATAGCAATCAGCCCCAGCATTTT; CDR3: CASSLAQDSNQPQHF; size: -; J: TRBJ1-5; D: -; V: TRBV7-9
DNA: TGTGCCAGCAGTGTTTTTCTGACAGGGGGAGGCACAGATACGCAGTATTTT; CDR3: CASSVFLTGGGTDTQYF; size: -; J: TRBJ2-3; D: TRBD1; V: TRBV2
DNA: TGTGCCAGCAGCTTAGAGGAGGGGGGTGAAGCTTTCTTT; CDR3: CASSLEEGGEAFF; size: -; J: TRBJ1-1; D: -; V: TRBV7-6
DNA: TGTGCCAGCAGTGACTATCAGCCCCAGCATTTT; CDR3: CASSDYQPQHF; size: -; J: TRBJ1-5; D: -; V: TRBV6-1
DNA: TGTGCCAGCAGCCCCGAATGGGAAGGAGCTCCCAAGAAGACCCAGTACTTC; CDR3: CASSPEWEGAPKKTQYF; size: -; J: TRBJ2-5; D: -; V: TRBV7-9
DNA: TGTGCCAGCAGCGTAGTGGACACGCCGTCCGCAACTAATGAAAAACTGTTTTTT; CDR3: CASSVVDTPSATNEKLFF; size: -; J: TRBJ1-4; D: -; V: TRBV9
DNA: TGTGCCAGCACTGACAGGGCCTTCGAAAAACTGTTTTTT; CDR3: CASTDRAFEKLFF; size: -; J: TRBJ1-4; D: TRBD1; V: TRBV6-1
DNA: TGTGCCAGCAGCTTGTGGAGCGCAGTTACCTACGAGCAGTACTTC; CDR3: CASSLWSAVTYEQYF; size: -; J: TRBJ2-7; D: -; V: TRBV5-5
DNA: TGTGCCAGCAGCTTATCGGTAGCGGGAGAAGTGGATGAGCAGTTCTTC; CDR3: CASSLSVAGEVDEQFF; size: -; J: TRBJ2-1; D: TRBD2; V: TRBV7-3
DNA: TGCGCCAGCAGCTTGGTGACAGGGGGGAGTTTTACCTACGAGCAGTACTTC; CDR3: CASSLVTGGSFTYEQYF; size: -; J: TRBJ2-7; D: TRBD1; V: TRBV5-1
DNA: TGCGCCAGCCGCGATCCTTTCGCAGGGCCGGGCTATAATTCACCCCTCCACTTT; CDR3: CASRDPFAGPGYNSPLHF; size: -; J: TRBJ1-6; D: -; V: TRBV5-1
DNA: TGTGCCAGCAGCTTAGCGGGGAGCCAAGAGACCCAGTACTTC; CDR3: CASSLAGSQETQYF; size: -; J: TRBJ2-5; D: TRBD2; V: TRBV5-4
DNA: TGTGCCAGCAGCTTAGGCAGGGACACTGAAGCTTTCTTT; CDR3: CASSLGRDTEAFF; size: -; J: TRBJ1-1; D: -; V: TRBV13
DNA: TGTGCCAGCAGTTTAGCGTATGGAGGGTCTAATGAAAAACTGTTTTTT; CDR3: CASSLAYGGSNEKLFF; size: -; J: TRBJ1-4; D: -; V: TRBV28
DNA: TGTGCCAGCAGCAGGGCGGGCAGGGACCCTTCTAGCAATCAGCCCCAGCATTTT; CDR3: CASSRAGRDPSSNQPQHF; size: -; J: TRBJ1-5; D: -; V: TRBV7-9
DNA: TGTGCCAGCAGCTTAAGGGTCAGGGGTAACGAAAAACTGTTTTTT; CDR3: CASSLRVRGNEKLFF; size: -; J: TRBJ1-4; D: -; V: TRBV7-9
DNA: TGTGCCAGCAGACGATGGGAGTACGGGGAGCTGTTTTTT; CDR3: CASRRWEYGELFF; size: once; J: TRBJ2-2; D: -; V: TRBV6-6
DNA: TGTGCCAGCAGTTTATCAAGGGAGTGGGACAATGAGCAGTTCTTC; CDR3: CASSLSREWDNEQFF; size: -; J: TRBJ2-1; D: -; V: TRBV27
DNA: TGTGCCAGCAGCTTAGCGGGGGCCCCGGTAAATTCCACAGATACGCAGTATTTT; CDR3: CASSLAGAPVNSTDTQYF; size: -; J: TRBJ2-3; D: TRBD2; V: TRBV2
DNA: TGCGCCAGCAGCCAAGGGGATGGAGGCTACGAGCAGTACTTC; CDR3: CASSQGDGGYEQYF; size: once; J: TRBJ2-7; D: -; V: TRBV4-1
DNA: TGTGCCAGCAGTGAAGCGCTTACTAGCGGAGGCTACGAGCAGTACTTC; CDR3: CASSEALTSGGYEQYF; size: -; J: TRBJ2-7; D: TRBD2; V: TRBV2
DNA: TGTGCCAGCAGCTTAGTGGGTAGGCAAGAGACCCAGTACTTC; CDR3: CASSLVGRQETQYF; size: -; J: TRBJ2-5; D: -; V: TRBV11-2
DNA: TGTGCCAGCACCTTAGCGGGAGTGGGGAATGAGCAGTTCTTC; CDR3: CASTLAGVGNEQFF; size: -; J: TRBJ2-1; D: TRBD2; V: TRBV28
DNA: TGTGCTAGTGGTTTAGGTGGGACAGGCAATCAGCCCCAGCATTTT; CDR3: CASGLGGTGNQPQHF; size: -; J: TRBJ1-5; D: TRBD1; V: TRBV12-5
DNA: TGTGCCAGCAGTGACGATAGCGGGAGGTCCCCCTACGAGCAGTACTTC; CDR3: CASSDDSGRSPYEQYF; size: once; J: TRBJ2-7; D: TRBD2; V: TRBV6-1
DNA: TGTGCCAGCAGTTCCATCGGGCCGCTCCCCTCCCCGTACGAGCAGTACTTC; CDR3: CASSSIGPLPSPYEQYF; size: -; J: TRBJ2-7; D: -; V: TRBV27
DNA: TGTGCCAGCAGCGTTGTTGGTGAAACCGGGGAGCTGTTTTTT; CDR3: CASSVVGETGELFF; size: once; J: TRBJ2-2; D: -; V: TRBV9
DNA: TGCGCCAGCAGCTTGGCTGGGAGCGGGAGCCTGGGGACCGGGGAGCTGTTTTTT; CDR3: CASSLAGSGSLGTGELFF; size: -; J: TRBJ2-2; D: TRBD2; V: TRBV5-1
DNA: TGTGCCAGCAGCCAAGAACCCGGGTACGAGCAGTACTTC; CDR3: CASSQEPGYEQYF; size: -; J: TRBJ2-7; D: -; V: TRBV14
DNA: TGTGTCAGAAGCTTAGAAAAGGGGACACAGCAATCCGGGGAGCTGTTTTTT; CDR3: CVRSLEKGTQQSGELFF; size: -; J: TRBJ2-2; D: -; V: TRBV7-5